The clone carrying this T cell receptor (beta chain) has more than one count but fewer than ten. What it binds is unknown. This specimen comes from a study of cytomegalovirus exposure and HLA in healthy donors. Trimming removed 4 bases from V and 8 bases from J; junction bases left unmatched: 13. CDR3 length: 16 amino acids. Looked up from germline, CDR1 is LGHNA and CDR2 is YSLEER. The study's findings and limits: In vitro, a few CMV-associated chains proved specific for CMV antigens. Based on reports, TCR beta sequences accurately predicted HLA-A and HLA-B alleles for most subjects. Several of the most significant clusters appeared, in a later analysis, to be linked to common viral pathogens. An observed cluster of highly shared sequence variants was recorded as a likely sequencing artifact.

The PCR was carried out with 60 Vbeta primers and 13 Jbeta primers. TCRdb's copy holds only in-frame clones and misses some; the assay was immunoSEQ multiplex PCR. The table lists around 86,000 clones, about 8% of them singletons. The source material was PBMCs. The chain links TRBV4-3 to TRBJ2-1, with 8 bases lining up with TRBD2. The sequence came from a man aged 50-60 years in good health and CMV-seronegative. DNA for the CDR3: TGCGCCAGCAGCCCGCGGGGGAAGCGGGAGTACTATGAGCAGTTCTTC. It is translated as CASSPRGKREYYEQFF.